Each of the 30 T cell receptor beta chains below was sequenced from the same sample in a study of cytomegalovirus exposure and HLA in healthy donors. 60 Vbeta and 13 Jbeta primers were used in PCR. Method: immunoSEQ multiplex PCR; TCRdb's copy keeps in-frame clones and lacks some. The sample gives fewer than 150,000 clones, around 77% of which show up once; around 2% is in the top ten. Source material: PBMCs. The source is a man between 25 and 39 years old in good health and CMV-seronegative.

The V and J genes are TRBV13 and TRBJ2-7; 13 nucleotides line up with TRBD2. Looked up from germline, CDR1 is PRHDT and CDR2 is FYEKMQ (reference sequence). The CDR3 spans 18 residues. With V trimmed by 5 bases and J by 5 bases, 15 bases remained unmatched. The CDR3 sequence is CASSPGDTSGGASHEQYF. The CDR3 bases are TGTGCCAGCAGCCCAGGTGACACTAGCGGGGGGGCAAGTCACGAGCAGTACTTC.

The chain's CDR3 is CALGGASGLSSYEQYF. For the CDR3, the DNA is TGTGCCCTAGGGGGGGCTAGCGGGTTGAGCTCCTACGAGCAGTACTTC. The genes are TRBV28 and TRBJ2-7; TRBD2 matches 8 bases. Trimming took 11 bases from V and 0 from J; bases not matched to a gene: 15. This CDR3 is 16 amino acids long. CDR1 is MDHEN and CDR2 is SYDVKM in the germline V gene. The whole variable domain, remainder taken from reference TRBV28 and TRBJ2-7, is DVKVTQSSRYLVKRTGEKVFLECVQDMDHENMFWYRQDPGLGLRLIYFSYDVKMKEKGDIPEGYSVSREKKERFSLILESASTNQTSMYLCALGGASGLSSYEQYFGPGTRLTVT.

This chain's CDR3 is CASSEQGPVLNTEAFF. The DNA for the CDR3 is TGTGCCAGCAGTGAGCAGGGTCCGGTATTGAACACTGAAGCTTTCTTT. This chain links TRBV2 with TRBJ1-1; D may be TRBD1 (5 bases). Germline V lookup: CDR1 SNHLY, CDR2 FYNNEI. Deletions cut 3 bases from V and 0 bases from J, with 14 bases between. The CDR3 loop spans 16 amino acids.

The V gene is TRBV6-1, the J gene TRBJ1-3; possibly TRBD1 for D (6 bases). Germline CDR1 reads MNHNS; CDR2 reads SASEGT. Between the trimmed V and J ends, which lost 5 bases and 3 bases, there was a span of 14 bases. CDR3 length equals 15 residues. The CDR3 sequence: CASSRAGVNGNTIYF. CDR3 bases: TGTGCCAGCAGTAGGGCAGGGGTGAATGGAAACACCATATATTTT.

J is TRBJ2-7 and V is TRBV29-1; TRBD1 matches at 7 bases. Germline trimming cut 4 bases from V and 5 bases from J; bases unmatched to any gene: 5. Per germline, CDR1 SQVTM and CDR2 ANQGSEA. The CDR3 spans 12 residues. For the CDR3, the DNA is TGCAGCGTTGGACAGGGTGGCCACGAGCAGTACTTC. It is translated as CSVGQGGHEQYF.

Details on this clone: A junction end diverges from the germline sequence, so it may reflect a read error. This chain uses TRBV9 with TRBJ1-2; 8 bases line up with TRBD1. The CDR3 runs to 16 residues. CDR1 is SGDLS, CDR2 YYNGEE, per germline. The chain's CDR3 is CASSVGTGGINYGYPF. DNA of the CDR3: TGTGCCAGCAGCGTAGGAACAGGGGGGATAAACTATGGCTACCCCTTC.

This clone was recorded once. This sequence joins TRBV4-1 and TRBJ1-4, with D uncertain. Deletions cut 2 bases from V and 0 bases from J, with 10 bases between. Germline lookup yields CDR1 MGHRA and CDR2 YSYEKL. This CDR3 is 16 amino acids long. The CDR3 sequence: CASSQTVGATNEKLFF. In nucleotides, the CDR3 is TGCGCCAGCAGCCAAACTGTCGGAGCAACTAATGAAAAACTGTTTTTT.

The CDR3 region has the DNA TGTGCCAGCAGTGAATCAGCCTTGGGACAGGGGAAAACCTATGGCTACACCTTC. Translation gives CASSESALGQGKTYGYTF. The V call is TRBV2, the J call TRBJ1-2; 10 bases line up with TRBD1. The V and J ends lost 2 bases and 4 bases, in that order; junction bases with no gene match: 13. Germline loops: CDR1 SNHLY, CDR2 FYNNEI. The length of the CDR3 is 18 residues.

For this clone: A read error may produce the germline difference seen at one junction end. V gene TRBV10-3 combines with J gene TRBJ1-5, with 7 nucleotides matching TRBD1. Germline CDR1 reads ENHRY; CDR2 reads SYGVKD. The CDR3 has 14 amino acids. This CDR3 is CAISGQGPGQPQNF. The CDR3 nucleotides are TGTGCCATCAGTGGACAGGGTCCCGGTCAGCCCCAGAATTTT.

The V call is TRBV5-1, the J call TRBJ1-1; perhaps TRBD1 as D (6 bases). Trimming took 1 base from V and 4 from J, leaving 17 bases between them. The CDR3 sequence is 16 residues long. Germline loops: CDR1 SGHRS, CDR2 YFSETQ. As DNA, the CDR3 is TGCGCCAGCAGCTTGAGGGTCGGGGGGCGCGGCACTGAAGCTTTCTTT. Residues: CASSLRVGGRGTEAFF.

The chain carries TRBV5-6 and TRBJ2-1; 8 bases map to TRBD1. J was trimmed by 1 base and V by 7 bases; bases with no gene match: 10. CDR1 and CDR2 (germline): SGHDT, YYEEEE. The CDR3 covers 16 residues. This CDR3 reads CASVGRQGASYNEQFF. The CDR3 nucleotides read TGTGCCAGCGTTGGTAGGCAGGGGGCTTCCTACAATGAGCAGTTCTTC.

This chain joins TRBV19 and TRBJ1-4; 8 bases align to TRBD1. Trimming took 6 bases from V and 1 from J; bases not matched to a gene: 10. Germline V lookup: CDR1 LNHDA, CDR2 SQIVND (reference sequence). The CDR3 loop spans 17 amino acids. For the CDR3, the DNA is TGTGCCAGTAGCCGACAGGGGTGGTTCCAAACTAATGAAAAACTGTTTTTT. The encoded protein is CASSRQGWFQTNEKLFF.

This clone was detected only once. V usage is TRBV6-5 and J usage is TRBJ1-1, with TRBD1 matching over 7 bases. V lost 7 bases, J lost 2 bases, and 7 bases stayed unmatched. Germline loops: CDR1 MNHEY, CDR2 SVGAGI. The CDR3 loop spans 14 amino acids. CDR3 in DNA: TGTGCCAGCAAACGAGGAGGGGGCAACACTGAAGCTTTCTTT. Amino acid sequence: CASKRGGGNTEAFF.

The J gene is TRBJ2-5, the V gene TRBV5-6; possible D gene TRBD2, 5 bases. With the DNA end fitting TRBJ2-7 better, the J assignment may be wrong. Germline assignment: CDR1 SGHDT and CDR2 YYEEEE. This CDR3 is built from 14 residues. In DNA, the CDR3 is TGTGCCAGCAAAGTGACGGGAAGCTCCTACGAGCAGTACTTC. Protein sequence: CASKVTGSSYEQYF.

V is TRBV6-5 and J is TRBJ2-5; D gene unclear. Per the germline V gene, CDR1 is MNHEY and CDR2 is SVGAGI. Between the trimmed V and J ends, which lost 6 bases and 4 bases, there was a span of 12 bases. The CDR3 loop spans 13 amino acids. CDR3 sequence: CASSWSLRETQYF. The CDR3 bases are TGTGCCAGCAGCTGGAGCTTAAGAGAGACCCAGTACTTC.

This rearrangement joins TRBV30 to TRBJ1-2; D is possibly TRBD1 (5 bases). V lost 4 bases, J lost 8 bases, and 14 bases lay in between. The CDR3 runs 12 residues. Germline V gene lookup returns CDR1 GTSNPN and CDR2 SVGIG (reference sequence). The CDR3 is CAWTLGVGGYTF. In nucleotides, the CDR3 is TGTGCCTGGACCCTAGGGGTGGGCGGCTACACCTTC.

The chain has TRBV5-6 and TRBJ2-7; 9 nucleotides align to TRBD1. The germline CDR1 and CDR2 sequences are SGHDT and YYEEEE. The J segment lost 3 bases and the V segment lost 0 bases, leaving 4 bases of the junction unmatched. There are 15 residues in the CDR3. The DNA of the CDR3 is TGTGCCAGCAGCTTGGCAAACAGGGGGCTCTACGAGCAGTACTTC. Amino acids: CASSLANRGLYEQYF. The full variable domain, its missing parts supplied by reference TRBV5-6 and TRBJ2-7, is DAGVTQSPTHLIKTRGQQVTLRCSPKSGHDTVSWYQQALGQGPQFIFQYYEEEERQRGNFPDRFSGHQFPNYSSELNVNALLLGDSALYLCASSLANRGLYEQYFGPGTRLTVT.

The chain uses TRBV4-1 and TRBJ2-1; 15 nucleotides line up with TRBD2. Trimming cost V 4 bases and J 1 base; bases outside gene matches: 11. This CDR3 comprises 20 residues. Germline V gene data show CDR1 as MGHRA and CDR2 as YSYEKL. The CDR3 coding sequence is TGCGCCAGCAGCCTGGACGACCCGGGACTAGCGGGAGGTTCCTACAATGAGCAGTTCTTC. Protein: CASSLDDPGLAGGSYNEQFF.

This clone was counted between two and nine times. The V and J genes are TRBV6-1 and TRBJ2-1; 7 nucleotides line up with TRBD1. Germline values: CDR1 MNHNS, CDR2 SASEGT. After removal of 7 bases from V and 8 bases from J, the junction contained 11 bases not matched to a gene. This CDR3 comprises 14 residues. The CDR3 sequence is CASTDRVGGDEQFF. CDR3 in DNA: TGTGCCAGCACCGACAGGGTAGGTGGGGATGAGCAGTTCTTC.

The chain combines TRBV18 with TRBJ1-1, with TRBD1 identical over 7 bases. J lost 3 bases, V lost 8 bases, and 9 bases had no gene match. Germline V CDR1 and CDR2: KGHSH, LQKENI. This CDR3 has 14 amino acids. Here the CDR3 reads CASTIFDRDTEAFF. CDR3 sequence (DNA): TGTGCCAGCACCATTTTTGACAGGGACACTGAAGCTTTCTTT.

The rearrangement joins TRBV4-1 to TRBJ2-1; TRBD2 matches at 9 bases. Per the germline V gene, CDR1 is MGHRA and CDR2 is YSYEKL. CDR3 size: 13 residues. The junction had 1 base not matched to a gene; V was cut back by 0 bases and J by 10 bases. The CDR3 spells CASSQDGLAEQFF. The CDR3 DNA is TGCGCCAGCAGCCAAGATGGACTAGCGGAGCAGTTCTTC.

This clone was counted a single time. The chain is built from TRBV6-6 and TRBJ1-2, with TRBD1 as a possible D gene (6 bases). The CDR3 is 14 amino acids. Germline V gene lookup returns CDR1 MNHNY and CDR2 SVGAGI (reference sequence). Trimming removed 6 bases from V and 0 bases from J, with 11 bases in between. This CDR3 reads CASRTDSTNYGYTF. CDR3 sequence (DNA): TGTGCCAGCAGGACGGACAGTACTAACTATGGCTACACCTTC.

The chain is built from TRBV2 and TRBJ2-7; D is perhaps TRBD1 (5 bases). The CDR3 is 12 residues long. CDR1 and CDR2 (germline): SNHLY, FYNNEI. The V end lost 1 base, the J end lost 7 bases, and 8 bases lay between the germline ends. CDR3 in amino acids: CASSEVTVEQYF. The CDR3 nucleotides are TGTGCCAGCAGTGAAGTGACAGTTGAGCAGTACTTC.

The chain joins TRBV29-1 to TRBJ2-7; the D gene is possibly TRBD1 (6 bases). CDR3 length: 12 amino acids. The V end lost 3 bases, the J end lost 5 bases, and 11 bases lay between the germline ends. Looked up from germline, CDR1 is SQVTM and CDR2 is ANQGSEA. The CDR3 spells CSVEGQKNEQYF. In nucleotides, the CDR3 is TGCAGCGTTGAGGGACAAAAGAACGAGCAGTACTTC.

This chain links TRBV6-5 with TRBJ2-5, with 11 bases that match TRBD2. Germline-derived CDR1 and CDR2 are MNHEY and SVGAGI. The CDR3 has 14 residues. Unmatched junction bases numbered 5, after V lost 6 bases and J lost 5 bases. The CDR3 reads CASSSSGRWETQYF. In nucleotides, the CDR3 is TGTGCCAGCAGCTCTAGCGGGAGGTGGGAGACCCAGTACTTC.

The gene calls are TRBV6-5 and TRBJ1-1, with TRBD1 as a possible D gene (5 bases). The CDR3 spans 14 residues. The V and J ends lost 4 bases and 2 bases respectively, with 11 bases between them. Germline CDR1 MNHEY, CDR2 SVGAGI. The CDR3 DNA is TGTGCCAGCAGTTTAAACAGGTATAACACTGAAGCTTTCTTT. Encoded protein: CASSLNRYNTEAFF.

Here the CDR3 reads CASSPGFKTFF. DNA for the CDR3: TGTGCCAGCAGCCCGGGATTCAAGACGTTCTTT. The chain couples TRBV11-2 to TRBJ1-1; D gene ambiguous. Germline V gene data show CDR1 as SGHAT and CDR2 as FQNNGV. The CDR3 is 11 residues long. V shed 5 bases and J shed 14 bases, with 15 bases lying between them.

This chain uses TRBV11-2 with TRBJ2-3; 7 nucleotides line up with TRBD1. Germline CDR1 is SGHAT and CDR2 is FQNNGV. V shed 6 bases, J shed 2 bases, and the junction held 5 bases outside the gene matches. This CDR3 comprises 14 residues. CDR3 in amino acids: CASRTGQYTDTQYF. The CDR3 region has the DNA TGTGCCAGCAGGACGGGACAGTACACAGATACGCAGTATTTT.

The genes are TRBV5-1 and TRBJ2-7, with 7 nucleotides matching TRBD1. Germline V CDR1 and CDR2: SGHRS, YFSETQ. This CDR3 comprises 16 residues. Trimming cost V 3 bases and J 7 bases; bases outside gene matches: 16. The CDR3 loop is CASSSDRVGLRGEQYF. The CDR3 bases are TGCGCCAGCAGCTCCGACAGGGTGGGCCTCCGAGGAGAGCAGTACTTC. The full variable domain, its missing parts supplied by reference TRBV5-1 and TRBJ2-7, is KAGVTQTPRYLIKTRGQQVTLSCSPISGHRSVSWYQQTPGQGLQFLFEYFSETQRNKGNFPGRFSGRQFSNSRSEMNVSTLELGDSALYLCASSSDRVGLRGEQYFGPGTRLTVT.

The chain links TRBV5-1 to TRBJ1-4; D unresolved. The CDR3 has 16 residues. Germline V gene data show CDR1 as SGHRS and CDR2 as YFSETQ. V was trimmed by 0 bases and J by 0 bases, leaving 9 bases between them. The chain's CDR3 is CASSLGGSATNEKLFF. The CDR3 nucleotides are TGCGCCAGCAGCTTGGGAGGATCTGCAACTAATGAAAAACTGTTTTTT.